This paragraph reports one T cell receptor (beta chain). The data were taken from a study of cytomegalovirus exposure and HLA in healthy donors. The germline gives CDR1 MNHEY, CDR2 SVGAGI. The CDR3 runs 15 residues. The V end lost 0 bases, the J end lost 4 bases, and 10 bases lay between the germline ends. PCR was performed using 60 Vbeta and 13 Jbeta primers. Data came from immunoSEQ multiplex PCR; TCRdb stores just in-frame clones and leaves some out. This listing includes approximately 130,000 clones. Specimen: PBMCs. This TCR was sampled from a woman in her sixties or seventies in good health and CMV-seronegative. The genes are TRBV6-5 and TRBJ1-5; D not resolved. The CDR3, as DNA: TGTGCCAGCAGTTACTCGAGACGGACTAATCAGCCCCAGCATTTT. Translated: CASSYSRRTNQPQHF.